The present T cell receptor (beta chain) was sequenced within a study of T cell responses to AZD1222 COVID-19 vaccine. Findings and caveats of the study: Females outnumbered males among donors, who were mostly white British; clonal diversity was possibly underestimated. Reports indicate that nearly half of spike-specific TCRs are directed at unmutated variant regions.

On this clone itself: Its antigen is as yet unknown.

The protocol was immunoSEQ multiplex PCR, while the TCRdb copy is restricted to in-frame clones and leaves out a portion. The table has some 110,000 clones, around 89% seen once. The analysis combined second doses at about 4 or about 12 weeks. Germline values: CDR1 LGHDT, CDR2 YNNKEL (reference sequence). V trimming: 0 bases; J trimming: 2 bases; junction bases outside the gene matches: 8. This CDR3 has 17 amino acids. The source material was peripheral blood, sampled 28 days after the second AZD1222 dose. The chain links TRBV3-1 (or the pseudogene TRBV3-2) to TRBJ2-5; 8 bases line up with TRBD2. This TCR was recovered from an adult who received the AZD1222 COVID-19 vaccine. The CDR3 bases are TGTGCCAGCAGCCAAGAAGGAGGCGGGGGGCCTCAAGAGACCCAGTACTTC. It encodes CASSQEGGGGPQETQYF.